The subject of this entry is one T cell receptor (beta chain). V shed 5 bases and J shed 4 bases, with 10 bases lying between them. The CDR3 extends over 13 amino acids. Germline values: CDR1 SGHRS, CDR2 YFSETQ. In the original workflow: By means of reference gene primer amplification, nucleated cell counts were estimated. Assay: immunoSEQ multiplex PCR; the TCRdb copy retains only in-frame clones and omits some. Clone size and the V and J calls come from that table; the DNA yielded D and trimming. The sample contains approximately 240,000 clones, approximately 83% of which appear only once. The data belong to a study of blood T cell repertoires in COVID-19. Whole-study context: Samples representing acute and convalescent COVID-19 were sourced from the United States, Italy and Spain.

Cohort assignment relied on participant-reported clinical history. Sequencing input: PBMCs or T cells enriched from blood (not recorded which). The V call is TRBV5-1, the J call TRBJ1-3; no clear D gene. This receptor was identified in a woman between 40 and 55 years old with acute COVID-19. The CDR3 reads CASRPIGGNTIYF. The CDR3 DNA sequence: TGCGCCAGCAGGCCAATCGGGGGAAACACCATATATTTT.